Each of the 5 T cell receptor beta chains below was sequenced from the same sample in a study of spatial heterogeneity in lung cancer. Study outcomes and limitations: Intratumoral expanded alpha and beta TCR counts were found to track tumor mutation counts.

These TCRs' antigens remain unknown. Time point given: sample taken at primary tumor resection. Using its own MiXCR run on the 5' RACE reads, TCRdb lists one record per CDR3 protein. This sample has fewer than 7,000 distinct CDR3 sequences, with 7.7% found just once. Sequencing was performed on lung tumor tissue, taken at surgery. All receptors derive from a female donor with early-stage non-small cell lung cancer.

This clonotype was counted between two and nine times. The rearrangement links TRBV10-3 to TRBJ2-3; D is possibly TRBD2 (5 bases). Germline V gives CDR1 ENHRY, CDR2 SYGVKD. Trimming left V 4 bases short and J 5 bases short, with 7 bases between. This CDR3 is built from 12 residues. The CDR3 DNA reads as TGTGCCATCAGTGGTGAGGGAGATACGCAGTATTTT. Translated: CAISGEGDTQYF.

This clonotype was seen at least ten times. The gene calls are TRBV3-1 and TRBJ1-2; 10 positions agree with TRBD1. V gave up 2 bases and J gave up 4 bases; unmatched junction bases: 4. The CDR3 sequence is 15 residues long. Germline V CDR1 and CDR2: LGHDT, YNNKEL (reference sequence). The CDR3 DNA reads as TGTGCCAGCAGCCAACCGGGACAGGGGACCTATGGCTACACCTTC. This gives the protein CASSQPGQGTYGYTF.

Only a few counts were recorded for this clonotype. The rearrangement uses TRBV7-2 and TRBJ2-2; 12 nucleotides match TRBD1. Losses at the gene ends were 5 bases for V and 6 bases for J; bases not matched to a gene: 7. The CDR3 has 16 amino acids. CDR1 and CDR2 from the germline V gene are SGHTA and FQGNSA. CDR3 residues: CASSRGTGGLPGELFF. CDR3 in DNA: TGTGCCAGCAGCCGTGGGACAGGGGGCCTACCCGGGGAGCTGTTTTTT.

This clonotype was detected many times. This chain uses TRBV6-5 with TRBJ2-7; 8 nucleotides line up with TRBD1. Germline V gene sequence: CDR1 MNHEY, CDR2 SVGAGI. The CDR3 is made up of 15 amino acids. The J segment lost 0 bases and the V segment lost 6 bases, leaving 7 bases of the junction unmatched. CDR3 bases: TGTGCCAGCAGCCAGGGGGCCCGTCCCTCCTACGAGCAGTACTTC. It encodes CASSQGARPSYEQYF.

Many counts were recorded for this clonotype. The chain employs TRBV9 and TRBJ2-3; a weak D match, TRBD1 (5 bases). CDR1 is SGDLS and CDR2 is YYNGEE in the germline V gene. The CDR3 has 12 amino acids. The ends were cut back, 4 bases at V and 15 bases at J, with 18 bases in the middle. The CDR3 here is CASSPETDRIYF. CDR3 sequence (DNA): TGTGCCAGCAGCCCGGAGACCGACAGAATTTATTTT.